The clone carrying this T cell receptor (beta chain) was observed once. RNA-based 3' RACE libraries used unique molecular identifiers. TCRdb reprocessed the 3' RACE reads with MiXCR, giving one entry per CDR3 protein. This sample has some 51,000 distinct CDR3 sequences; around 4.5% occur once, and the top ten carry 0.7%. Trimming stripped 6 bases from V and 10 bases from J, with 16 bases between. CDR3 length: 14 residues. The sample belongs to a study of HIV-infected children after antiretroviral therapy interruption. Specified treatment: PENTA 11 planned treatment interruption arm or continuous ART arm.

The rearrangement uses TRBV12-3 or TRBV12-4 and TRBJ1-6; D remains ambiguous. Sequencing was performed on CD45RA+ CD4+ T cells from PBMCs, pooled from several time points, taken from a donor given antiretroviral therapy, either interrupted or continuous. The sample's subset: naive CD4+ CD45RA+ CD45RO- T cells. The clonotype originates from a pool of human donors with HIV. The DNA of the CDR3 is TGTGCCAGCAGCGTAGGAACCATCGAGTCACCCCTCCACTTT. Translation gives CASSVGTIESPLHF.